This T cell receptor (beta chain) was observed in a study of blood T cell repertoires in COVID-19. Clones were read by immunoSEQ multiplex PCR, and TCRdb kept only the in-frame ones, dropping some. The sample consists of approximately 210,000 clones, 70% to 90% of them appearing once. This clone was observed a handful of times. This CDR3 region has 12 residues. The germline gives CDR1 SGHRS, CDR2 YFSETQ. Trimming left V 3 bases short and J 3 bases short, with 6 bases between. The chain carries TRBV5-1 and TRBJ2-5; no clear D. This sequence was found in an older woman with active or convalescent COVID-19. Sequencing was done on a sample of peripheral blood. CDR3 loop: CASSSNEETQYF. The CDR3 DNA reads TGCGCCAGCAGCTCCAATGAAGAGACCCAGTACTTC.